This T cell receptor (beta chain) is drawn from a study of T cells in Graves' hyperthyroidism and ophthalmopathy. From RNA transcripts, TCR beta CDR3 regions were amplified. A first-round RT-PCR of the TCR CDR3 used the HTBI primer set. TCRdb analysed the multiplex PCR reads with MiXCR anew, one entry per CDR3 protein. The table has roughly 700,000 distinct CDR3 sequences, about 15% seen once. At least ten counts were recorded for this clonotype. Its cognate antigen is unknown. Germline V gene data show CDR1 as SGHVS and CDR2 as FQNEAQ. V lost 1 base and J lost 9; bases outside the gene matches: 2. CDR3 length equals 13 residues. Study outcomes and limitations: The blood repertoire included most of the expanded thyroid clonotypes above 0.001.

V is TRBV7-8 and J is TRBJ2-1; 8 bases fit TRBD1. This receptor was obtained from a woman under 30 with Graves' hyperthyroidism. Sequencing was performed on blood. The CDR3 sequence: CASSLGQGLEQFF. The CDR3 region has the DNA TGTGCCAGCAGCTTAGGACAGGGGCTTGAGCAGTTCTTC.